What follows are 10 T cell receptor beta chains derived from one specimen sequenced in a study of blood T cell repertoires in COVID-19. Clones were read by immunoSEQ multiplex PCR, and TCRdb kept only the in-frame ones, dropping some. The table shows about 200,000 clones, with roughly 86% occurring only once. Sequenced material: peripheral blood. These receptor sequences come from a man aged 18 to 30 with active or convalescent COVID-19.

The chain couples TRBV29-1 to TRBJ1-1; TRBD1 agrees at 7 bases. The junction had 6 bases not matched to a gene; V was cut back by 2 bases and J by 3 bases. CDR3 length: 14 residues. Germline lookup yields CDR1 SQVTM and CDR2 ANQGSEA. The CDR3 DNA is TGCAGCGTTGAAAGGGCAGGGGGGTACACTGAAGCTTTCTTT. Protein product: CSVERAGGYTEAFF. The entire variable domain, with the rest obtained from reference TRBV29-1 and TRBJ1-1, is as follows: SAVISQKPSRDICQRGTSLTIQCQVDSQVTMMFWYRQQPGQSLTLIATANQGSEATYESGFVIDKFPISRPNLTFSTLTVSNMSPEDSSIYLCSVERAGGYTEAFFGQGTRLTVV.

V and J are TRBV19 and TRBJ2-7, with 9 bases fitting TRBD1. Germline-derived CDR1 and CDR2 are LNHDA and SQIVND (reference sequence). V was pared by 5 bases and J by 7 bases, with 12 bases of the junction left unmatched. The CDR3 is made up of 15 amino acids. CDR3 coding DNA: TGTGCCAGTAGTCCAGGGGACAGGGTGTCAGGGGAGCAGTACTTC. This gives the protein CASSPGDRVSGEQYF.

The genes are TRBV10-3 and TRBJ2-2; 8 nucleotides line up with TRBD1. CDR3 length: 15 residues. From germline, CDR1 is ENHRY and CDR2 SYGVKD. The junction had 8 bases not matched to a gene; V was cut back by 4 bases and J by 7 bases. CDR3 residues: CAISVGQGIVGELFF. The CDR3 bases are TGTGCCATCAGTGTAGGACAGGGCATCGTCGGGGAGCTGTTTTTT.

The CDR3 nucleotides read TGCGCCAGCACGGACAGGGGCTCTGGGGCCAACGTCCTGACTTTC. It specifies CASTDRGSGANVLTF. The chain combines TRBV5-1 with TRBJ2-6, with 9 bases identical to TRBD1. The CDR3 spans 15 residues. With 6 bases clipped from V and 0 bases from J, the junction kept 1 base outside the gene matches. The germline V gene has CDR1 SGHRS and CDR2 YFSETQ.

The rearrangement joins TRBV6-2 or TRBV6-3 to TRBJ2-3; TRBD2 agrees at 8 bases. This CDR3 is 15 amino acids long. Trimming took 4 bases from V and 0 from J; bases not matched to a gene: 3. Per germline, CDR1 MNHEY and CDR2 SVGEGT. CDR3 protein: CASSSSGPSTDTQYF. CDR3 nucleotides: TGTGCCAGCAGTTCTAGCGGGCCCAGCACAGATACGCAGTATTTT.

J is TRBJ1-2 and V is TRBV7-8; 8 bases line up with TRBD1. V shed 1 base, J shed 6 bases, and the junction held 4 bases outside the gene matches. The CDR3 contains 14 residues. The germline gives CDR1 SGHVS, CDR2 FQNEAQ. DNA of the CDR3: TGTGCCAGCAGCTTAGTGGACAGGGAAAATGGCTACACCTTC. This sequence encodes CASSLVDRENGYTF.

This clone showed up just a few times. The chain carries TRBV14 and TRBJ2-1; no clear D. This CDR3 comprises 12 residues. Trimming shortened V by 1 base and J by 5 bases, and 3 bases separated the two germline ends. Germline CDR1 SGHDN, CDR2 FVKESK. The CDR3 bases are TGTGCCAGCAGCCAAGTCAACAATGAGCAGTTCTTC. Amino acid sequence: CASSQVNNEQFF.

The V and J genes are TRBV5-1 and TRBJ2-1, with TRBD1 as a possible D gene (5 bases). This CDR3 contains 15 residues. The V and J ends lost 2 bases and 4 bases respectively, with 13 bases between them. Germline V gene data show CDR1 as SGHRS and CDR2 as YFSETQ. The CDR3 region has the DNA TGCGCCAGCAGCTTACAGCCGCAGGGTTACAATGAGCAGTTCTTC. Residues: CASSLQPQGYNEQFF.

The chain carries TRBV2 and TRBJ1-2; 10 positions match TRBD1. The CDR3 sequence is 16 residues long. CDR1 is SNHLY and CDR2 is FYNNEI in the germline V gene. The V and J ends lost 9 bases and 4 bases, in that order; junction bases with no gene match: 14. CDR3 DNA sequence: TGTGCCAGAAACCCCGGGACAGGGGTTTCAGGCTATGGCTACACCTTC. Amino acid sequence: CARNPGTGVSGYGYTF.

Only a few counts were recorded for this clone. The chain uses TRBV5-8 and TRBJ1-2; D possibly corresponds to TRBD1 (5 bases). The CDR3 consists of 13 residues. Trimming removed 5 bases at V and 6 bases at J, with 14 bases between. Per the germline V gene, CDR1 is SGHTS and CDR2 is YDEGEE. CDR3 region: CASRSRGRNGYTF. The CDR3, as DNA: TGTGCCAGCAGGAGTAGGGGTCGGAATGGCTACACCTTC.